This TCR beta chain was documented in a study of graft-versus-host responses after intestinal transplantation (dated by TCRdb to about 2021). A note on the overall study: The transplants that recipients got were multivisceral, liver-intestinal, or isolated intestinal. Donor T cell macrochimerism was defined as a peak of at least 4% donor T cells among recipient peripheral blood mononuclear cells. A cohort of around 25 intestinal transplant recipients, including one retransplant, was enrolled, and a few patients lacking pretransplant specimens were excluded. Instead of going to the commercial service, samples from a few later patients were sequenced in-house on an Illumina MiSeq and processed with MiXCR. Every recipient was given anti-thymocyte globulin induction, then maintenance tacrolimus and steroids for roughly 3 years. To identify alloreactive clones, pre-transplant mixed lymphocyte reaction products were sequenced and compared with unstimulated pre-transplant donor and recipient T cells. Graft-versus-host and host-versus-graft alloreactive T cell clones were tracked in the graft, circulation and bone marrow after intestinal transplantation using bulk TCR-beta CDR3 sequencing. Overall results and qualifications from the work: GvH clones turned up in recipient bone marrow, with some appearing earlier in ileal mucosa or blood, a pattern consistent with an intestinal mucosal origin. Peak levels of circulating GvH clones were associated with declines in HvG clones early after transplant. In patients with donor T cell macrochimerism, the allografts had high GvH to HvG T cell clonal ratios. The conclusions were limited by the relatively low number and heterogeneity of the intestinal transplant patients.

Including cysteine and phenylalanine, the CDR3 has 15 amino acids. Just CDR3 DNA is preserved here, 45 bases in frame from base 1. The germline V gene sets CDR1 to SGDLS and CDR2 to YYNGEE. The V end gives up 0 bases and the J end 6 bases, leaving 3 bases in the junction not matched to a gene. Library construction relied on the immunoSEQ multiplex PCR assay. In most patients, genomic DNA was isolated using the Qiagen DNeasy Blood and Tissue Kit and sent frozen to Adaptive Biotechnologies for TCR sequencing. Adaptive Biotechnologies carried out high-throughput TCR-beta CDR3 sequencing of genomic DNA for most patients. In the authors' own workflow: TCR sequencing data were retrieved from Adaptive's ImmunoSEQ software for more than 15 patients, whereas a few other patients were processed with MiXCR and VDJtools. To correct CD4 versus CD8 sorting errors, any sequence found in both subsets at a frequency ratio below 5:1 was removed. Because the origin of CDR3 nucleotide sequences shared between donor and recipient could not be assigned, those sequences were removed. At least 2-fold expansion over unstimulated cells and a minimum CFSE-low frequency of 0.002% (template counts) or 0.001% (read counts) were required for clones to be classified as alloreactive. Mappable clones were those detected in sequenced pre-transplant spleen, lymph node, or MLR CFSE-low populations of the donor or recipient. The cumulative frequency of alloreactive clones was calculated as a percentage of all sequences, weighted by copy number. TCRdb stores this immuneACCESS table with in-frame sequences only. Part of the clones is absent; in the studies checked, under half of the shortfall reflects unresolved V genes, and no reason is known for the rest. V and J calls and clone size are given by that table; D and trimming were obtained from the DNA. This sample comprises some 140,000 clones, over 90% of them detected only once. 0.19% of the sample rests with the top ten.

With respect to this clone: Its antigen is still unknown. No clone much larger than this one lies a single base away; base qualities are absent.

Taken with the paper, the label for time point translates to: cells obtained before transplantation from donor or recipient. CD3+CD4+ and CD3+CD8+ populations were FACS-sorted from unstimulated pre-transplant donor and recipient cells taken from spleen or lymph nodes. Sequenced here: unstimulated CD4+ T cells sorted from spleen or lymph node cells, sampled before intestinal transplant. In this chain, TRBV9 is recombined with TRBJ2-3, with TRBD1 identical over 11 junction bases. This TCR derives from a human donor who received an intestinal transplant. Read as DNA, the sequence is TGTGCCAGCAGCGTAGGGACAGGGGGCGCCGATACGCAGTATTTT. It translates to CASSVGTGGADTQYF.